The 8 T cell receptor beta chains below all came from one sample that was sequenced in a study of T-cell reconstitution after alpha-beta-depleted transplantation in children. For TCRbeta, the library was prepared with unique molecular identifiers. Each CDR3 protein gets one entry after TCRdb re-called the PCR reads with MiXCR. Here the sample spans about 500,000 distinct CDR3 sequences, about 31% being singletons. The material sequenced was PBMCs from the stem cell graft donor, taken from the stem cell graft. Receptors originate from a human donor who donated a stem cell graft to a child with aplastic anemia.

The chain employs TRBV10-3 and TRBJ2-7; D not resolved. The CDR3 runs 12 residues. Germline V gene lookup returns CDR1 ENHRY and CDR2 SYGVKD. V shed 1 base and J shed 2 bases, with 3 bases lying between them. DNA of the CDR3: TGTGCCATCAGTGAGTTGGCCTACGAGCAGTACTTC. Its protein is CAISELAYEQYF.

The sample holds a few counts of this clonotype. The chain uses TRBV7-2 and TRBJ2-1; no reliable D call. Between the trimmed V and J ends, which lost 3 bases and 0 bases, there was a span of 9 bases. CDR3 size: 15 residues. Germline loops: CDR1 SGHTA, CDR2 FQGNSA. The CDR3 protein is CASSFQLSSYNEQFF. The CDR3 nucleotides read TGTGCCAGCAGCTTCCAATTGAGCTCCTACAATGAGCAGTTCTTC. Full variable domain (missing parts from reference TRBV7-2 and TRBJ2-1): GAGVSQSPSNKVTEKGKDVELRCDPISGHTALYWYRQSLGQGLEFLIYFQGNSAPDKSGLPSDRFSAERTGGSVSTLTIQRTQQEDSAVYLCASSFQLSSYNEQFFGPGTRLTVL.

V and J are TRBV15 and TRBJ1-1; 9 bases align to TRBD1. Germline assignment: CDR1 LNHNV and CDR2 YYDKDF (reference sequence). V lost 3 bases, J lost 4 bases, and 9 bases stayed unmatched. The CDR3 is made up of 16 amino acids. Written as DNA, the CDR3 is TGTGCCACCAGCAGTCCCGGGACAGGGATAACCACTGAAGCTTTCTTT. Translated: CATSSPGTGITTEAFF.

The chain combines TRBV7-2 with TRBJ1-5; D is perhaps TRBD1 (5 bases). In germline, CDR1 is SGHTA, CDR2 FQGNSA. The CDR3 is made up of 15 amino acids. Between the trimmed V and J ends, which lost 1 base and 5 bases, there was a span of 12 bases. The chain's CDR3 is CASSLGGGAHQPQHF. The CDR3 nucleotides are TGTGCCAGCAGCTTAGGGGGCGGGGCGCATCAGCCCCAGCATTTT.

The count of this clonotype is one. The chain carries TRBV11-2 and TRBJ2-3; weak D call: TRBD2 (5 bases). Per germline, CDR1 SGHAT and CDR2 FQNNGV. V was pared by 3 bases and J by 0 bases, with 7 bases between. This CDR3 comprises 14 residues. The CDR3 DNA sequence: TGTGCCAGCAGCTTTTGGACTAGCACAGATACGCAGTATTTT. Protein sequence: CASSFWTSTDTQYF.

This clonotype was seen a handful of times. The V gene is TRBV20-1, the J gene TRBJ2-2; 10 positions agree with TRBD2. The CDR3 is 14 amino acids. Trimming at V came to 4 bases and at J to 1 base, leaving 0 bases not matched to a gene. Germline V lookup: CDR1 DFQATT, CDR2 SNEGSKA (reference sequence). The CDR3 DNA reads as TGCAGTGCTACTAGCGGGGGGAACACCGGGGAGCTGTTTTTT. Translation gives CSATSGGNTGELFF.

A few counts support this clonotype. This chain links TRBV24-1 with TRBJ2-5, with D possibly being TRBD1 (6 bases). The germline gives CDR1 KGHDR, CDR2 SFDVKD. V gave up 3 bases and J gave up 0 bases, with 7 bases separating them. CDR3 length: 14 residues. The DNA for the CDR3 is TGTGCCACCAGTGATCCAGGGGACCAAGAGACCCAGTACTTC. Translating gives CATSDPGDQETQYF.

The gene calls are TRBV12-3 or TRBV12-4 and TRBJ1-6, with D unclear. Between the trimmed V and J ends, which lost 2 bases and 5 bases, there was a span of 7 bases. CDR3 length: 14 amino acids. CDR3 sequence: CASSLLLNNSPLHF. The CDR3 coding sequence is TGTGCCAGCAGTTTATTACTGAATAATTCACCCCTCCACTTT.